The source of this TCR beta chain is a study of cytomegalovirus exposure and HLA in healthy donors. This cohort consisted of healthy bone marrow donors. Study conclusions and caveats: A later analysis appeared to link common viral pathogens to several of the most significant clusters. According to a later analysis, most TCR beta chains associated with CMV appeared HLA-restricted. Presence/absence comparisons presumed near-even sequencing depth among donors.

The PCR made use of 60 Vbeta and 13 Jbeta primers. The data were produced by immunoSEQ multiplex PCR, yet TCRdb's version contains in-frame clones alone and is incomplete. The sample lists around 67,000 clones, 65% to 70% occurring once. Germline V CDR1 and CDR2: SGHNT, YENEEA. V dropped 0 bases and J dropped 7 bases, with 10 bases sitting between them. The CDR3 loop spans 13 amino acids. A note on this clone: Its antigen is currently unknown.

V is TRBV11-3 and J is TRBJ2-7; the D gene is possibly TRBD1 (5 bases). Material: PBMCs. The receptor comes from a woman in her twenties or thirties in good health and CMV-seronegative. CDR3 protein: CASSLEGRTEQYF. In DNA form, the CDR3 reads TGTGCCAGCAGCTTAGAGGGGCGGACAGAGCAGTACTTC.